This is a list of T cell receptor beta chains from one sample in a study of a mutant IDH1 vaccine in newly diagnosed glioma. Their antigens are not known. TCRdb keeps only in-frame clones here, not all; method: immunoSEQ multiplex PCR. This table holds about 83,000 clones, around nine tenths found once. This sample comprised PBMCs, obtained from a glioma patient whose treatment included an IDH1 peptide vaccine. Every receptor here comes from a woman in her 50s with glioma. Each CDR3 is given with its conserved first and last residue. Fields, in order: V gene, CDR3 length, CDR3 protein.

V: TRBV6-4
length: 15
CDR3: CASSDDRGSNEKLFF

V: TRBV5-1
length: 15
CDR3: CASSPLGQGSGTQYF

V: TRBV2
length: 11
CDR3: CASSNSNEQFF

V: TRBV6-5
length: 15
CDR3: CATFGTGASTDTQYF

V: TRBV28
length: 14
CDR3: CASGGGIAKNIQYF

V: TRBV6-5
length: 16
CDR3: CASSFTSGRSYNEQFF

V: TRBV4-1
length: 14
CDR3: CASSRTSGKETQYF

V: TRBV7-9
length: 16
CDR3: CASSSSRTSGKNIQYF

V: TRBV19
length: 18
CDR3: CASSKATLASSYNSPLHF

V: TRBV6-5
length: 16
CDR3: CASSYSTGEWSYEQYF

V: TRBV7-3
length: 14
CDR3: CASSASGTEPEAFF

V: TRBV23-1
length: 16
CDR3: CASSQGQGAQSNGYTF

V: TRBV19
length: 14
CDR3: CASSLQIAYNEQFF

V: TRBV18
length: 16
CDR3: CASSPPFPTPNTEAFF

V: TRBV29-1
length: 14
CDR3: CSVEGGGGKYGYTF